The entry below describes one T cell receptor (beta chain). The data were obtained in a study of blood T cell repertoires in COVID-19. Study-level background: PBMCs, B-cell-depleted T cells, or T cells provided the cDNA or gDNA that made up the material.

In the source study's methods: Reference gene primer amplification in the assay estimated nucleated cell counts. Produced via immunoSEQ multiplex PCR; TCRdb's table is partial and in-frame only. V and J calls and clone size are copied from that table; D and trimming were computed from the DNA. The sample records roughly 330,000 clones, about 87% being singletons. The CDR3 consists of 16 residues. V lost 2 bases and J lost 7, with 18 bases in between. The germline V gene encodes CDR1 SGHTA and CDR2 FQGNSA. Those enrolled, adults aged roughly 18 to 90 years, came from 24 US areas. Donors were grouped by their self-reported clinical history.

This sequence was found in a woman in her 30s who had recovered from COVID-19. The chain recombines TRBV7-2 with TRBJ2-1; tentatively, D is TRBD1 (6 bases). Sample: PBMCs or T cells enriched from blood (not recorded which). The CDR3 coding sequence is TGTGCCAGCAGCTTACTCCCAGGGGCCCTACAGAATGAGCAGTTCTTC. Its translation is CASSLLPGALQNEQFF. The full variable domain, with the rest looked up from reference TRBV7-2 and TRBJ2-1, is GAGVSQSPSNKVTEKGKDVELRCDPISGHTALYWYRQSLGQGLEFLIYFQGNSAPDKSGLPSDRFSAERTGGSVSTLTIQRTQQEDSAVYLCASSLLPGALQNEQFFGPGTRLTVL.